The clone carrying this T cell receptor beta chain was seen only once. What it binds is unknown. Generated by immunoSEQ multiplex PCR, the TCRdb table keeps only in-frame clones and is missing some. The repertoire holds about 96,000 clones, with roughly 90% as singletons. These data come from a study of T cell responses to AZD1222 COVID-19 vaccine. Broader study findings: Across spike, vaccine-associated CD4 TCRs were found, dominant at 160-218 and 743-854. Baseline seropositivity characterized only 5 or 6 AZD1222 recipients. Among the donors, most were white British and more were female, and clonal diversity was possibly underestimated. Compared with day 0, the breadth and depth of the Spike-specific TCR repertoire rose significantly after two doses of AZD1222.

The sample consisted of peripheral blood, taken on day 0 of AZD1222 vaccination. The sequence came from an adult in good health.

The CDR3 spells CASSIGTGNYNSPLHF. The CDR3 nucleotides read TGTGCCAGTAGTATAGGGACGGGAAACTATAATTCACCCCTCCACTTT. V gene TRBV19 combines with J gene TRBJ1-6, with D unclear. Looked up from germline, CDR1 is LNHDA and CDR2 is SQIVND (reference sequence). The CDR3 totals 16 residues. The germline V and J ends were trimmed by 1 base and 3 bases, with 10 bases remaining between them.